The clone carrying this TCR beta chain has at least ten counts. From RNA, the CDR3 regions of TCR beta chains were amplified and sequenced. Second-round multiplex PCR came after a first-round RT-PCR that employed HTBI primers. TCRdb re-derived calls from the multiplex PCR reads in MiXCR, one entry per CDR3 protein. The repertoire holds about 400,000 distinct CDR3 sequences, with around 17% as singletons. Trimming cost V 5 bases and J 4 bases, with 15 bases left between them. This CDR3 comprises 14 residues. Looked up from germline, CDR1 is SGHRS and CDR2 is YFSETQ. The data were taken from a study of Graves' ophthalmopathy and Graves' hyperthyroidism.

The V call is TRBV5-1, the J call TRBJ2-5, with D possibly being TRBD1 (6 bases). Sequencing was performed on peripheral blood. The source is a young woman with Graves' ophthalmopathy. CDR3: CASSSAQGRETQYF. CDR3 in DNA: TGCGCCAGCAGTTCGGCCCAGGGGCGAGAGACCCAGTACTTC.